This T cell receptor (beta chain) emerged from a study of vaccination effects on CD4 cells after COVID-19. Before any sequencing was done, the ViraFEST assay used viral peptide pools to expand antigen-specific CD4+ T cells. Upon completion of roughly ten days in culture, CD4+ T cells were isolated. Half-medium changes using IL-2 medium occurred on days 3 and 7. This clone was picked up one time. Its specificity is not known. Using immunoSEQ multiplex PCR, the repertoire was profiled, and TCRdb retains in-frame clones only, with some absent. The sample has under 13,000 clones, about two thirds seen once. V lost 5 bases, J lost 5 bases, and 21 bases lay in between. The germline V gene encodes CDR1 SEHNR and CDR2 FQNEAQ (reference sequence). CDR3 length: 16 amino acids.

The sample here was CD4+ T cells from PBMCs cultured with HCoV-229E spike peptides, taken before COVID-19 vaccination. V and J are TRBV7-9 and TRBJ2-5; D is unresolved. The clonotype was recovered from a human donor who received a COVID-19 vaccine. The CDR3 spells CASSHLRVPAKETQYF. CDR3 nucleotides: TGTGCCAGCAGCCACCTACGGGTCCCGGCTAAGGAGACCCAGTACTTC.